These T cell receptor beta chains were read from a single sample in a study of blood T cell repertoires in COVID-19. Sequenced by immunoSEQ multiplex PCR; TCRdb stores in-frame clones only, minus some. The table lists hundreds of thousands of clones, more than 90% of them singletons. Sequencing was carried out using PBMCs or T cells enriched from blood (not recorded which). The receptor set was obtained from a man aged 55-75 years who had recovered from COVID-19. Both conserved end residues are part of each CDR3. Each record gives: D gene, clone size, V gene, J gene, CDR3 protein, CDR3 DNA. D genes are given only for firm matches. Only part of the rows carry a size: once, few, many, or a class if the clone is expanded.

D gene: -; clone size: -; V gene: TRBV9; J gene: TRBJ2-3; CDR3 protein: CASSGRVSGDTQYF; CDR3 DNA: TGTGCCAGCAGCGGGCGGGTCTCTGGGGATACGCAGTATTTT
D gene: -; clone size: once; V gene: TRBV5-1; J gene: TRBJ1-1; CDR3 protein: CASSPGGSTEAFF; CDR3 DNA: TGCGCCAGCAGCCCGGGGGGTTCGACTGAAGCTTTCTTT
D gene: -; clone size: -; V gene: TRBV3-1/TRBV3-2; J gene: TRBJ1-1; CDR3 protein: CASRQSMNTEAFF; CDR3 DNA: TGTGCCAGCAGACAGAGCATGAACACTGAAGCTTTCTTT
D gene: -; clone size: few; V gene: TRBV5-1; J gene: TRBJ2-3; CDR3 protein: CASSHSGGSSTDTQYF; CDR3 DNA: TGCGCCAGCAGCCATTCTGGCGGATCTAGCACAGATACGCAGTATTTT
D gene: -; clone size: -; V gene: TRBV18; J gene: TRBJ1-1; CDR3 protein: CASSYSNLNTEAFF; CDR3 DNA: TGTGCCAGCTCATACAGCAACTTGAACACTGAAGCTTTCTTT
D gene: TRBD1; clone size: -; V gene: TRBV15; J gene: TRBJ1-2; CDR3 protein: CATSRDYPPGTGLDYGYTF; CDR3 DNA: TGTGCCACCAGCAGAGATTACCCTCCGGGGACAGGGTTGGACTATGGCTACACCTTC
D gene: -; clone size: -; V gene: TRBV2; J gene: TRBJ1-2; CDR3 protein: CASSTDSGGYTF; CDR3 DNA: TGTGCCAGCAGCACAGATTCTGGAGGCTACACCTTC
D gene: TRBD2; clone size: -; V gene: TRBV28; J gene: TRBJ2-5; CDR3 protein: CASRPGGRPQETQYF; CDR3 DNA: TGTGCCAGCAGACCGGGAGGTAGACCCCAAGAGACCCAGTACTTC
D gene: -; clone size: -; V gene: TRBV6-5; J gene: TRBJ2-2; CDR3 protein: CASSYALISTGELFF; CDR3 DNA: TGTGCCAGCAGTTATGCACTAATTAGCACCGGGGAGCTGTTTTTT
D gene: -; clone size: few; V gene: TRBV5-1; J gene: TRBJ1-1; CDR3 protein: CASSVDSFKVAFF; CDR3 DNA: TGCGCCAGCAGCGTGGACAGCTTTAAGGTAGCTTTCTTT
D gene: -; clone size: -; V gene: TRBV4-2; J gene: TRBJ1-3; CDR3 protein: CASSQDGYRAIYF; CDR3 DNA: TGTGCCAGCAGCCAAGATGGTTACAGGGCCATATATTTT
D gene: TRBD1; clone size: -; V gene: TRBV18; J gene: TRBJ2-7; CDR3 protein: CASSPNYRGSYEQYF; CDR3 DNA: TGTGCCAGCTCACCGAATTACAGGGGTTCCTACGAGCAGTACTTC
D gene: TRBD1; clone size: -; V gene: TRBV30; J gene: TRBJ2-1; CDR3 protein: CAGKDRGRLNEQFF; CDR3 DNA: TGTGCCGGCAAGGACAGGGGGCGTTTGAATGAGCAGTTCTTC
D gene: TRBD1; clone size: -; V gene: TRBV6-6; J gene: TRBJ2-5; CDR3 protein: CASRRQGVSIETQYF; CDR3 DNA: TGTGCCAGCAGGAGGCAGGGGGTTAGTATTGAGACCCAGTACTTC
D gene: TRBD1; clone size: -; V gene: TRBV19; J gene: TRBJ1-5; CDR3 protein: CAGSSGTGNQPQHF; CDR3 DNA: TGTGCCGGATCAAGCGGGACAGGGAATCAGCCCCAGCATTTT
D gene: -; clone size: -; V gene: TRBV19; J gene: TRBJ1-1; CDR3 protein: CASSIAGLNTEAFF; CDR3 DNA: TGTGCCAGTAGTATAGCAGGGTTGAACACTGAAGCTTTCTTT
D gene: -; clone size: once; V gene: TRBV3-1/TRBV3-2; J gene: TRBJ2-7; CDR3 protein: CASSSRLAYEQYF; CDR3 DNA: TGTGCCAGCAGCTCCAGACTAGCCTACGAGCAGTACTTC
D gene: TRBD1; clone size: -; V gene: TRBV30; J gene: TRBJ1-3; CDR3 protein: CAWSGLGQGNTIYF; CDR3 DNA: TGTGCCTGGAGTGGGTTGGGACAGGGAAACACCATATATTTT
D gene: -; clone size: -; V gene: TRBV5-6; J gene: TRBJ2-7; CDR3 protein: CASSSLIDIMSYEQYF; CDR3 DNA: TGTGCCAGCAGCTCCCTAATTGACATAATGTCCTACGAGCAGTACTTC
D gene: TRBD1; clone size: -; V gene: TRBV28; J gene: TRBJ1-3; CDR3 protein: CASGSTGSGNTIYF; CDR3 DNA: TGTGCCAGCGGGTCGACAGGGAGTGGAAACACCATATATTTT
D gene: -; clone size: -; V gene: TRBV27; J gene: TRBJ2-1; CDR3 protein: CASSLSGVREYEQFF; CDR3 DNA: TGTGCCAGCAGTTTATCGGGAGTTCGGGAGTATGAGCAGTTCTTC
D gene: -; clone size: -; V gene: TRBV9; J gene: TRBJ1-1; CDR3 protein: CASSVSPGSGTEAFF; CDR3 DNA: TGTGCCAGCAGCGTCTCCCCAGGGAGCGGGACTGAAGCTTTCTTT
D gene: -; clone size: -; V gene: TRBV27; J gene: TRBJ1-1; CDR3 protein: CASSLSVHRVNTEAFF; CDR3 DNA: TGTGCCAGCAGTTTATCCGTCCACAGGGTAAACACTGAAGCTTTCTTT
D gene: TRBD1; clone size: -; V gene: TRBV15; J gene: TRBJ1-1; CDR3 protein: CATSRVYPGQGARAFF; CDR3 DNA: TGTGCCACCAGCAGAGTGTATCCGGGACAGGGCGCAAGGGCTTTCTTT
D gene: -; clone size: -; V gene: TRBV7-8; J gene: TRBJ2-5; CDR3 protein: CASSLAGGGETQYF; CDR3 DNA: TGTGCCAGCAGCTTAGCCGGTGGCGGGGAGACCCAGTACTTC
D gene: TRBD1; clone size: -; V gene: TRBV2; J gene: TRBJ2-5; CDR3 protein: CASKGQGAFFETQYF; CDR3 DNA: TGTGCCAGCAAGGGACAGGGGGCGTTCTTTGAGACCCAGTACTTC
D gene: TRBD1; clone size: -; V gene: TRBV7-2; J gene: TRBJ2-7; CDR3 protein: CASSLVRGQYEQYF; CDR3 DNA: TGTGCCAGCAGCTTAGTCAGGGGGCAATACGAGCAGTACTTC
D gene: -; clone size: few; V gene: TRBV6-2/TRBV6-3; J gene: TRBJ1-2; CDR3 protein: CASSYGDSNYGYTF; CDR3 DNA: TGTGCCAGCAGTTACGGAGACAGTAACTATGGCTACACCTTC
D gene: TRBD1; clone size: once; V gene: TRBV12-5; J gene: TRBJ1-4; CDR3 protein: CASGRGLGQGAQNEKLFF; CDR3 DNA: TGTGCTAGTGGAAGAGGGTTGGGACAGGGAGCCCAAAATGAAAAACTGTTTTTT
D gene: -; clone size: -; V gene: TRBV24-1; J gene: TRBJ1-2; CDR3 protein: CATMISGEDGYTF; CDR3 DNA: TGTGCCACCATGATTTCAGGGGAAGATGGCTACACCTTC
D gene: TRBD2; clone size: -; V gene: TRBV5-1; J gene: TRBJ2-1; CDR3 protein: CASSLGTSGSRNEQFF; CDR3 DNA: TGCGCCAGCAGCTTGGGTACTAGCGGGAGTCGCAATGAGCAGTTCTTC
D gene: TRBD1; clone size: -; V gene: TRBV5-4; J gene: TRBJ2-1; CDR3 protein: CASSLGDRVNEQFF; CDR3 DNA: TGTGCCAGCAGCTTGGGGGACAGGGTGAATGAGCAGTTCTTC
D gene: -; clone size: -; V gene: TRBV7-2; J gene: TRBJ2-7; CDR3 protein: CASSPRPGFGYEQYF; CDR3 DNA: TGTGCCAGCAGCCCCCGTCCCGGTTTCGGTTACGAGCAGTACTTC
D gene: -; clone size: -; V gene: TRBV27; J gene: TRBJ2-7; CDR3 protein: CASSLGEAHEQYF; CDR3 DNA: TGTGCCAGCAGTTTAGGAGAAGCCCACGAGCAGTACTTC
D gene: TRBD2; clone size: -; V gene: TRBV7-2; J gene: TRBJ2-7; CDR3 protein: CASTQGSSGGTYEQYF; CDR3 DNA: TGTGCCAGCACGCAGGGGTCTAGCGGGGGAACCTACGAGCAGTACTTC
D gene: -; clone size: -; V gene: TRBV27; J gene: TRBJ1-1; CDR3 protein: CATKQRGGRMSAFF; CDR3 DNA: TGTGCCACCAAACAAAGGGGCGGTAGAATGTCAGCTTTCTTT
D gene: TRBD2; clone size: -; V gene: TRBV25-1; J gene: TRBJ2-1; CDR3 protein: CATQKTLAGGWNEQFF; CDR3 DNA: TGTGCCACCCAGAAGACACTAGCGGGAGGGTGGAATGAGCAGTTCTTC
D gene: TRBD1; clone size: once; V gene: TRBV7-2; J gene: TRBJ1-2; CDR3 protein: CASSSSGGEGYTF; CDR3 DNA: TGTGCCAGCAGCTCCTCAGGGGGTGAAGGCTACACCTTC
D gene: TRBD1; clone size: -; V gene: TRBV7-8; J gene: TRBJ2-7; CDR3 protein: CASRSTGTVYEQYF; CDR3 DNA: TGTGCCAGCAGAAGTACCGGGACAGTCTACGAGCAGTACTTC
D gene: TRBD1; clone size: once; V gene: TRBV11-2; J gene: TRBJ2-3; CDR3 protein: CASSSRQGSPSQYF; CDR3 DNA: TGTGCCAGCAGCTCAAGACAGGGATCCCCTTCGCAGTATTTT
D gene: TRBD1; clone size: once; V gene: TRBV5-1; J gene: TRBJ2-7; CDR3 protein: CASSSGTGSYEQYF; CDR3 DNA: TGCGCCAGCAGCAGCGGGACAGGGAGCTACGAGCAGTACTTC
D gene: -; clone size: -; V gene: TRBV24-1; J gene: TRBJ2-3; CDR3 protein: CATSDPTGASTDTQYF; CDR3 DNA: TGTGCCACCAGTGATCCGACTGGGGCGTCCACAGATACGCAGTATTTT